The 26 T cell receptor beta chains presented below share a single source sample, sequenced in a study of vaccination and CD4 T cells after COVID-19. Cultured CD4+ T cell DNA was sequenced using the Oncomine TCR Beta short-read assay. TCRdb recomputed calls from the PCR reads with MiXCR, one row per CDR3 protein. The table has about 7,100 distinct CDR3 sequences, roughly 67% seen once. For these TCRs, the target antigens are not known. Treatment described: roughly 11-day PBMC culture with coronavirus spike peptide pools or control peptides (ViraFEST assay). The sample consisted of CD4+ T cells from blood, cultured in vitro. Source of these receptors: a human donor who had recovered from COVID-19.

J is TRBJ1-1 and V is TRBV20-1, with a tentative D call TRBD1 (5 bases). The CDR3 runs 15 residues. Trimming cost V 3 bases and J 3 bases, with 17 bases left between them. Looked up from germline, CDR1 is DFQATT and CDR2 is SNEGSKA (reference sequence). The CDR3 region has the DNA TGCAGTGCTAGTAATGGGGGGAGAGGAGACACTGAAGCTTTCTTT. This translates into CSASNGGRGDTEAFF.

This clonotype was detected a few times. The chain is built from TRBV19 and TRBJ2-3, with TRBD1 matching over 9 bases. The V gene end was trimmed by 6 bases and the J gene end by 3 bases; junction bases not matched to a gene: 7. Germline CDR1 and CDR2: LNHDA and SQIVND (reference sequence). The CDR3 is made up of 15 amino acids. The CDR3 nucleotides are TGTGCCAGTAGCCCACGGGACAGGGTGACAGATACGCAGTATTTT. Its protein is CASSPRDRVTDTQYF.

This clonotype was observed a few times. The chain is built from TRBV6-5 and TRBJ2-7; a possible D gene is TRBD2 (5 bases). Trimming pared 0 bases from V and 5 bases from J, leaving 14 bases between. Germline V CDR1 and CDR2: MNHEY, SVGAGI. The CDR3 has 15 residues. The CDR3 here is CASSYSTTGANEQYF. The CDR3 coding sequence is TGTGCCAGCAGTTACTCGACTACCGGTGCCAACGAGCAGTACTTC.

The CDR3 DNA is TGTGCCAGCAGCTCCCGACTAGCGGGGGGCTACGAGCAGTACTTC. The encoded protein is CASSSRLAGGYEQYF. The chain joins TRBV4-2 to TRBJ2-7, with TRBD2 identical over 13 bases. V lost 5 bases, J lost 3 bases, and 4 bases stayed unmatched. Germline CDR1 and CDR2: LGHNA and YNFKEQ. This CDR3 is 15 amino acids long.

The V and J genes are TRBV5-1 and TRBJ1-2; 7 nucleotides agree with TRBD1. The V and J ends lost 6 bases and 4 bases, in that order; junction bases with no gene match: 12. The CDR3 extends over 15 amino acids. The germline CDR1 and CDR2 sequences are SGHRS and YFSETQ. The CDR3 region has the DNA TGCGCCAGCACTGGAGACAGGGTGCGGGGCTATGGCTACACCTTC. Protein sequence: CASTGDRVRGYGYTF.

This clonotype appeared a few times. J is TRBJ2-7 and V is TRBV15, with no clear D. CDR3 size: 12 residues. Trimming left V 0 bases short and J 12 bases short, with 12 bases between. In germline, CDR1 is LNHNV, CDR2 YYDKDF (reference sequence). This CDR3 is CATSRDRAVVYF. The CDR3 nucleotides read TGTGCCACCAGCAGAGATAGGGCAGTGGTGTACTTC.

Written as DNA, the CDR3 is TGTGCCAGCAGTGCCGACCCTAACTATGGCTACACCTTC. It encodes CASSADPNYGYTF. The gene calls are TRBV6-1 and TRBJ1-2; D remains ambiguous. V was pared by 4 bases and J by 0 bases, with 6 bases between. There are 13 residues in the CDR3. Germline-derived CDR1 and CDR2 are MNHNS and SASEGT.

DNA for the CDR3: TGCAGTGCTAACCGGGACAGGGGTCCCGAAGCTTTCTTT. Amino acid sequence: CSANRDRGPEAFF. The J gene is TRBJ1-1, the V gene TRBV20-1; 10 positions agree with TRBD1. J lost 8 bases, V lost 4 bases, and 7 bases had no gene match. From germline, CDR1 is DFQATT and CDR2 SNEGSKA (reference sequence). This CDR3 spans 13 amino acids.

The CDR3 DNA sequence: TGTGCCAGCCGGGACAGGGAGTGGAATACTGAAGCTTTCTTT. Translating gives CASRDREWNTEAFF. This chain uses TRBV10-3 with TRBJ1-1, with 9 nucleotides matching TRBD1. Germline CDR1 and CDR2: ENHRY and SYGVKD. V gave up 10 bases and J gave up 5 bases; unmatched junction bases: 11. This CDR3 comprises 14 residues.

This clonotype is termed medium-sized (0.01 to 0.1%). This chain links TRBV19 with TRBJ2-2; 7 bases are a match to TRBD2. The trim removed 5 bases at V and 4 bases at J, leaving 7 bases unmatched. The CDR3 has 15 residues. Per the germline V gene, CDR1 is LNHDA and CDR2 is SQIVND (reference sequence). In nucleotides, the CDR3 is TGTGCCAGTAGTGCCGTCGGGAGGAGCACCGGGGAGCTGTTTTTT. It translates to CASSAVGRSTGELFF.

This clonotype appeared a few times. V gene TRBV6-5 combines with J gene TRBJ1-2; 11 bases align to TRBD1. The CDR3 sequence is 14 residues long. Germline V gene lookup returns CDR1 MNHEY and CDR2 SVGAGI. Trimming took 4 bases from V and 4 from J; bases not matched to a gene: 2. As DNA, the CDR3 is TGTGCCAGCAGTTGGACAGGGGGCGCCTATGGCTACACCTTC. Protein product: CASSWTGGAYGYTF.

This chain joins TRBV15 and TRBJ1-1; D remains unclear. The CDR3 totals 15 residues. Per germline, CDR1 LNHNV and CDR2 YYDKDF (reference sequence). Trimming removed 5 bases at V and 4 bases at J, with 17 bases between. CDR3 coding DNA: TGTGCCACCAGCGCTCCGGGCCCCGAAGGCACTGAAGCTTTCTTT. Encoded protein: CATSAPGPEGTEAFF.

The rearrangement links TRBV7-6 to TRBJ1-1; D perhaps matches TRBD1 (5 bases). CDR1 and CDR2 from the germline V gene are SGHVS and FNYEAQ. Trimming took off 6 bases at V and 1 base at J, with 9 bases between the two ends. The CDR3 has 13 amino acids. The CDR3 coding sequence is TGTGCCAGCAGGAAACAGGCGAACACTGAAGCTTTCTTT. Translation gives CASRKQANTEAFF.

This chain uses TRBV20-1 with TRBJ2-7, with D possibly matching TRBD2 (6 bases). This CDR3 contains 15 residues. V was clipped by 0 bases and J by 7 bases, with 19 bases between them. Germline CDR1 reads DFQATT; CDR2 reads SNEGSKA (reference sequence). CDR3 residues: CSARDLAGLAGEQYF. The DNA of the CDR3 is TGCAGTGCTAGAGACCTGGCGGGGCTGGCTGGAGAGCAGTACTTC.

This clonotype was counted once. This chain uses TRBV7-9 with TRBJ2-7; TRBD2 aligns across 7 bases. The junction had 9 bases not matched to a gene; V was cut back by 2 bases and J by 2 bases. Germline CDR1 SEHNR, CDR2 FQNEAQ (reference sequence). The length of the CDR3 is 16 residues. Written as DNA, the CDR3 is TGTGCCAGCAGCTTACTTTCGGGGGGACGGACCTACGAGCAGTACTTC. Amino acids: CASSLLSGGRTYEQYF.

The gene calls are TRBV7-9 and TRBJ1-2; 7 bases map to TRBD1. The CDR3 covers 15 residues. Losses at the gene ends were 4 bases for V and 1 base for J; bases not matched to a gene: 6. Germline V CDR1 and CDR2: SEHNR, FQNEAQ (reference sequence). Written as DNA, the CDR3 is TGTGCCAGCAGCTCAGAGACAGGGAGTAACTATGGCTACACCTTC. Translation: CASSSETGSNYGYTF.

V is TRBV20-1 and J is TRBJ1-6; unclear D gene. Germline V lookup: CDR1 DFQATT, CDR2 SNEGSKA (reference sequence). V lost 3 bases and J 7 bases, leaving 13 bases between the germline ends. The CDR3 spans 14 residues. CDR3: CSARLGLRNSPLHF. CDR3 in DNA: TGCAGTGCTAGGCTCGGGCTGAGGAATTCACCCCTCCACTTT.

V gene TRBV7-2 combines with J gene TRBJ2-2; 10 positions agree with TRBD2. Trimming at V came to 5 bases and at J to 4 bases, leaving 10 bases not matched to a gene. The CDR3 totals 17 residues. Per the germline V gene, CDR1 is SGHTA and CDR2 is FQGNSA. The CDR3 is CASSQSGGAGSTGELFF. In DNA, the CDR3 is TGTGCCAGCAGCCAAAGCGGGGGGGCCGGAAGCACCGGGGAGCTGTTTTTT. The full variable domain, its missing parts supplied by reference TRBV7-2 and TRBJ2-2, is GAGVSQSPSNKVTEKGKDVELRCDPISGHTALYWYRQSLGQGLEFLIYFQGNSAPDKSGLPSDRFSAERTGGSVSTLTIQRTQQEDSAVYLCASSQSGGAGSTGELFFGEGSRLTVL.

This clonotype occurred a few times. J is TRBJ2-1 and V is TRBV6-1; 16 nucleotides agree with TRBD2. The length of the CDR3 is 15 residues. Trimming cost V 8 bases and J 5 bases; bases outside gene matches: 3. Germline values: CDR1 MNHNS, CDR2 SASEGT. This CDR3 reads CASEGLAGGHNEQFF. The CDR3 DNA follows: TGTGCCAGCGAGGGACTAGCGGGAGGGCACAATGAGCAGTTCTTC.

The CDR3 reads CASTEGQGILETQYF. CDR3 DNA: TGTGCCAGCACTGAGGGACAGGGAATTTTAGAGACCCAGTACTTC. The chain combines TRBV6-1 with TRBJ2-5, with 9 bases fitting TRBD1. With 7 bases clipped from V and 4 bases from J, the junction kept 10 bases outside the gene matches. The V gene's germline CDR1 is MNHNS and CDR2 SASEGT. The CDR3 extends over 15 amino acids.

The chain uses TRBV6-1 and TRBJ2-2, with D possibly TRBD1 on 5 matching bases. This CDR3 is 15 amino acids long. V gave up 6 bases and J gave up 6 bases, with 17 bases separating them. CDR1 and CDR2 (germline): MNHNS, SASEGT. CDR3 region: CASRLPGKPAGELFF. The CDR3, as DNA: TGTGCCAGCAGGTTACCAGGGAAGCCCGCCGGGGAGCTGTTTTTT.

The J gene is TRBJ2-3, the V gene TRBV11-3; D is undetermined. V shed 2 bases and J shed 5 bases, with 8 bases lying between them. The CDR3 has 13 residues. Per germline, CDR1 SGHNT and CDR2 YENEEA. In DNA, the CDR3 is TGTGCCAGCAGCTTACGGCCAGGAGATACGCAGTATTTT. Amino acids: CASSLRPGDTQYF.

The chain links TRBV6-5 to TRBJ1-1; 10 bases align to TRBD1. This CDR3 has 15 residues. Unmatched junction bases numbered 1, after V lost 0 bases and J lost 3 bases. CDR1 is MNHEY and CDR2 is SVGAGI in the germline V gene. The CDR3 spells CASSYSGTGDTEAFF. Written as DNA, the CDR3 is TGTGCCAGCAGTTACTCCGGGACAGGGGACACTGAAGCTTTCTTT.

CDR3 residues: CSARSTRDDQETQYF. In DNA form, the CDR3 reads TGCAGTGCTAGGTCGACCCGGGACGACCAAGAGACCCAGTACTTC. The V call is TRBV20-1, the J call TRBJ2-5; D tentatively fits TRBD1 or TRBD2 (5 bases each). Germline V gene sequence: CDR1 DFQATT, CDR2 SNEGSKA (reference sequence). This CDR3 is built from 15 residues. Trimming cost V 3 bases and J 0 bases, with 14 bases left between them.

The rearrangement uses TRBV23-1 and TRBJ2-4; unclear D gene. TRBV23-1 is recorded as an ORF, its role being uncertain. The V and J ends lost 6 bases and 0 bases respectively, with 12 bases between them. CDR3 size: 15 residues. This CDR3 reads CASRRMSLAKNIQYF. For the CDR3, the DNA is TGCGCCAGCAGACGGATGAGTCTAGCCAAAAACATTCAGTACTTC.

The chain uses TRBV6-5 and TRBJ1-6; D gene uncertain. Germline V gene sequence: CDR1 MNHEY, CDR2 SVGAGI. Trimming cost V 5 bases and J 5 bases, with 19 bases left between them. The length of the CDR3 is 17 residues. This CDR3 is CASSLSTGRVNNSPLHF. In nucleotides, the CDR3 is TGTGCCAGCAGTCTCTCGACCGGAAGGGTTAATAATTCACCCCTCCACTTT.